This TCR beta chain was captured by sequencing in a study of blood T cell repertoires in COVID-19. Sequencing used immunoSEQ multiplex PCR; TCRdb keeps in-frame clones, though not all of them. The table has 100,000 to 150,000 clones, about nine tenths seen once. Germline CDR1 reads SGHVS; CDR2 reads FQNEAQ. The CDR3 is made up of 13 amino acids. Trimming left V 5 bases short and J 6 bases short, with 11 bases between. Sequencing input: peripheral blood. The chain uses TRBV7-8 and TRBJ1-5; no clear D. The sequence was collected from a human donor in a cohort sampled during active COVID-19. In nucleotides, the CDR3 is TGTGCCAGCAGCCGAGGAGTTAGTCAGCCCCAGCATTTT. This encodes CASSRGVSQPQHF. Based on the CDR3 plus reference TRBV7-8 and TRBJ1-5, the full variable domain is GAGVSQSPRYKVAKRGQDVALRCDPISGHVSLFWYQQALGQGPEFLTYFQNEAQLDKSGLPSDRFFAERPEGSVSTLKIQRTQQEDSAVYLCASSRGVSQPQHFGDGTRLSIL.